This T cell receptor (beta chain) was found in a study of blood T cell repertoires in COVID-19. Whole-study context: Samples taken during acute and convalescent COVID-19 were collected in the United States, Italy and Spain. PBMCs, B-cell-depleted T cells, or T cells were the source of the cDNA or gDNA that made up the material.

Germline-derived CDR1 and CDR2 are MNHNY and SVGAGI (reference sequence). Trimming at V came to 5 bases and at J to 4 bases, leaving 7 bases not matched to a gene. CDR3 length: 14 residues. Sequencing was performed with immunoSEQ multiplex PCR; in TCRdb, only in-frame clones are kept and a portion is missing. The data show 75,000 to 80,000 clones, about 86% seen once. Material: peripheral blood. This clonotype was sampled from a human donor in a cohort sampled during active COVID-19. This sequence joins TRBV6-6 and TRBJ2-5, with 7 bases that match TRBD1. CDR3 sequence: CASSEGAVGETQYF. CDR3 DNA sequence: TGTGCCAGCAGTGAGGGGGCGGTTGGAGAGACCCAGTACTTC.